This T cell receptor beta chain was sequenced for a study of blood T cell repertoires in COVID-19. Repertoires were generated with immunoSEQ multiplex PCR, while TCRdb's copy carries only in-frame clones and drops some. Of 350,000 or so clones listed, more than 70% are singletons. Trimming removed 1 base at V and 5 bases at J, with 12 bases between. The CDR3 is 15 residues long. Looked up from germline, CDR1 is MGHRA and CDR2 is YSYEKL. The receptor was isolated from a woman aged 25-40 years with COVID-19, enrolled during active disease. The specimen was peripheral blood. The chain has TRBV4-1 and TRBJ1-3; D is unresolved. The CDR3 reads CASSQGAEQRNTIYF. The CDR3 DNA reads TGCGCCAGCAGCCAAGGAGCGGAGCAACGAAACACCATATATTTT.